The 10 T cell receptor beta chains listed next were all sequenced from one sample in a study of blood T cell repertoires in COVID-19. Profiling relied on immunoSEQ multiplex PCR, and the TCRdb table lists in-frame clones only, not all of them. The sample lists 150,000 to 160,000 clones; around 84% were seen once. What was sequenced was peripheral blood. The receptors come from a man aged 80 or over with acute or convalescent COVID-19.

This clone was found once. The V gene is TRBV5-4, the J gene TRBJ2-7; TRBD1 matches 11 bases. This CDR3 is 13 amino acids long. V lost 5 bases, J lost 7 bases, and 5 bases stayed unmatched. Germline V gene sequence: CDR1 SGHNT, CDR2 YYREEE (reference sequence). CDR3: CASRAGTGGEQYF. The CDR3 DNA is TGTGCCAGCAGGGCCGGGACAGGGGGGGAGCAGTACTTC.

The rearrangement uses TRBV5-1 and TRBJ2-7, with D possibly TRBD1 on 5 matching bases. CDR1 is SGHRS and CDR2 is YFSETQ in the germline V gene. The V and J ends lost 0 bases and 7 bases respectively, with 14 bases between them. The CDR3 is made up of 14 amino acids. CDR3: CASSLDSWQGEQYF. DNA for the CDR3: TGCGCCAGCAGCTTGGATAGCTGGCAGGGAGAGCAGTACTTC. Filled out from reference TRBV5-1 and TRBJ2-7, the complete variable domain reads KAGVTQTPRYLIKTRGQQVTLSCSPISGHRSVSWYQQTPGQGLQFLFEYFSETQRNKGNFPGRFSGRQFSNSRSEMNVSTLELGDSALYLCASSLDSWQGEQYFGPGTRLTVT.

The chain links TRBV3-1 (or the pseudogene TRBV3-2) to TRBJ1-2; the D gene is possibly TRBD1 (6 bases). Deletions cut 4 bases from V and 8 bases from J, with 14 bases between. The CDR3 is 13 amino acids. Looked up from germline, CDR1 is LGHDT and CDR2 is YNNKEL (reference sequence). CDR3 nucleotides: TGTGCCAGCAGCCCGGGGGGCCACGGGGGCTACACCTTC. As protein: CASSPGGHGGYTF.

The table lists this clone with a few counts. The CDR3 is CASGLVLGGNTEAFF. The DNA for the CDR3 is TGTGCTAGTGGTTTGGTATTAGGGGGGAACACTGAAGCTTTCTTT. The chain joins TRBV12-5 to TRBJ1-1; TRBD1 might be the D (6 bases). V gave up 0 bases and J gave up 1 base, with 9 bases separating them. The germline V gene encodes CDR1 LGHNT and CDR2 FRNRAP. This CDR3 is 15 amino acids long.

The rearrangement uses TRBV19 and TRBJ2-5; 8 nucleotides match TRBD1. CDR1 is LNHDA and CDR2 is SQIVND in the germline V gene (reference sequence). With V trimmed by 4 bases and J by 5 bases, 9 bases remained unmatched. The length of the CDR3 is 15 residues. The CDR3 sequence is CASSTGQGAGETQYF. CDR3 in DNA: TGTGCCAGTAGTACGGGCCAGGGGGCCGGGGAGACCCAGTACTTC. The full variable domain, its missing parts supplied by reference TRBV19 and TRBJ2-5, is DGGITQSPKYLFRKEGQNVTLSCEQNLNHDAMYWYRQDPGQGLRLIYYSQIVNDFQKGDIAEGYSVSREKKESFPLTVTSAQKNPTAFYLCASSTGQGAGETQYFGPGTRLLVL.

This chain connects TRBV6-5 to TRBJ1-2, with a possible D match to TRBD1 (5 bases). Trimming left V 7 bases short and J 4 bases short, with 13 bases between. This CDR3 comprises 13 residues. CDR1 is MNHEY, CDR2 SVGAGI, per germline. As DNA, the CDR3 is TGTGCCAGCACAGGACATTTAAGCTATGGCTACACCTTC. Translation gives CASTGHLSYGYTF.

The chain carries TRBV4-2 and TRBJ2-1, with TRBD2 matching 9 bases. Germline CDR1 is LGHNA and CDR2 is YNFKEQ. This CDR3 region has 15 residues. Trimming removed 0 bases from V and 8 bases from J; junction bases left unmatched: 5. CDR3 in DNA: TGTGCCAGCAGCCAAGAGTGGCGGGGGGGCCATGAGCAGTTCTTC. It codes for CASSQEWRGGHEQFF.

The genes are TRBV18 and TRBJ1-1; possible D gene TRBD1, 6 bases. Germline CDR1 KGHSH, CDR2 LQKENI. There are 14 residues in the CDR3. The V end was cut by 3 bases, the J end by 11 bases, with 19 bases between. The CDR3 nucleotides read TGTGCCAGCTCACCCCTGGGCAGGGGTGATGAGGCTTTCTTT. Translating it yields CASSPLGRGDEAFF.

This clone has just one count. J is TRBJ2-3 and V is TRBV5-4, with D possibly TRBD1 on 5 matching bases. V was clipped by 0 bases and J by 5 bases, with 7 bases between them. This CDR3 spans 13 amino acids. The germline gives CDR1 SGHNT, CDR2 YYREEE (reference sequence). The CDR3 here is CASSLVQGDTQYF. CDR3 in DNA: TGTGCCAGCAGCTTGGTTCAGGGAGATACGCAGTATTTT.

The rearrangement joins TRBV7-2 to TRBJ2-1; D call uncertain. V lost 6 bases to trimming and J lost 9 bases, with 15 bases between them. There are 13 residues in the CDR3. The germline V gene has CDR1 SGHTA and CDR2 FQGNSA. CDR3 in amino acids: CASRPRIRGEQFF. CDR3 sequence (DNA): TGTGCCAGCAGGCCGCGGATTCGCGGTGAGCAGTTCTTC.